This TCR beta chain was profiled in a study of T cell clones after liver transplantation (dated by TCRdb to 2018 to 2020). Background on the whole study: The samples were obtained from ITN030ST, a randomized trial that attempted immunosuppression withdrawal within 2 years after liver transplantation. Blood samples were collected pre-transplant, pre-randomization before withdrawal, and post-randomization after either complete withdrawal or failed withdrawal. After a pre-transplant mixed lymphocyte reaction, TCRbeta sequencing was used to pinpoint donor-reactive T cell clones, which were subsequently tracked in post-transplant blood. Subjects received no induction therapy and standard immunosuppression until randomization at 12-24 months post-transplant. Of the eight recipients, a few were HCV-positive, while the remaining recipients had been transplanted for non-autoimmune, non-viral indications. The study cohort included 8 liver transplant recipients, of whom 3 were classified as tolerant and 5 as non-tolerant. Third party-reactive TCRbeta sequences were also identified from pre-transplant MLRs to serve as an antigen-independent comparator for donor-reactive sequences. Tolerance was defined as complete withdrawal of immunosuppression for at least one year without a rise in liver enzymes beyond twice the upper limit of normal.

The study at large found these results: Circulating donor-reactive CD4 TCRbeta sequences fell significantly post-transplant in most of the 8 subjects, irrespective of tolerance or HCV status. The decline in donor-reactive sequences exceeded the decline in third party-reactive sequences, suggesting partial antigen-specific deletion that was unrelated to withdrawal success. When repertoire turnover was accounted for, significantly reduced detection of donor-reactive sequences was found in 7 of 8 subjects for CD4 and in 8 of 8 subjects for CD8. The conclusions were preliminary, being limited by small, heterogeneous patient numbers and by non-standardized post-transplant time points. Without allograft tissue specimens, donor-reactive T cells may have migrated into the graft rather than being deleted. In a couple of subjects, low numbers of available donor cells limited the measurable donor-reactive repertoire.

Using immunoSEQ, frozen genomic DNA was subjected to high-throughput TCRbeta CDR3 sequencing, a process that included PCR amplification, mapping, bias correction and internal controls. As for the authors' bioinformatics: Productive rearrangements were kept, and unique TCRbeta sequences were defined by CDR3 nucleotide sequence plus V and J gene. Donor-reactive sequences required at least 5-fold expansion in CFSE-low cells versus unstimulated pre-transplant cells and at least 0.01% frequency. Minimum frequency thresholds were set for each subject based on the unstimulated sample with the lowest template count, ensuring at least 90% detection power. Repertoire turnover was measured by Jensen-Shannon divergence between the top 1000 TCRbeta sequences post- and pre-transplant. Two-sided Fisher's exact tests were used to test for changes in the detection of donor-reactive sequences. The source is immuneACCESS, and TCRdb retained only in-frame sequences with V and J called. Part of the clones is not carried over; for the studies checked, unresolved V genes explain less than half of this, and the remainder is unexplained. V and J calls and clone size come straight from that table; D and trimming were deduced from the DNA. This sample comprises tens of thousands of clones, 80% to 95% of them detected only once. The ten largest clones capture over 0.75% of the sample.

Of note for this clone: This clone's antigen is unknown. Base qualities are not recorded, but no much larger clone differs from it by a single base.

Unstimulated PBMCs, after thawing, were stained for CD3, CD4 and CD8 and then FACS-sorted into CD3+CD4+ and CD3+CD8+ populations. All 8 studied subjects were randomized to withdrawal of immunosuppression. The Qiagen DNeasy Blood and Tissue Kit was used for isolation of genomic DNA. The specimen was CD4+ T cells from blood, collected less than 27 months after liver transplant. The source is a human patient who received a liver transplant. After a transplant, some T cells may have been passed on by the graft donor.

CDR3 region: CASTPGQGGNQPQHF. The DNA reads as follows: TGTGCCAGTACCCCAGGACAGGGAGGCAATCAGCCCCAGCATTTT. Rearrangement joined TRBV19 to TRBJ1-5; 8 of the junction bases match TRBD1. As encoded in the germline V gene (reference sequence), CDR1 is LNHDA while CDR2 is SQIVND. Compared with germline, V lacks 7 bases and J lacks 2 bases; bases without a gene match: 7. Its CDR3 holds 15 amino acids, cysteine through phenylalanine. Only CDR3 DNA is held: 45 bases, read in frame from base 1.